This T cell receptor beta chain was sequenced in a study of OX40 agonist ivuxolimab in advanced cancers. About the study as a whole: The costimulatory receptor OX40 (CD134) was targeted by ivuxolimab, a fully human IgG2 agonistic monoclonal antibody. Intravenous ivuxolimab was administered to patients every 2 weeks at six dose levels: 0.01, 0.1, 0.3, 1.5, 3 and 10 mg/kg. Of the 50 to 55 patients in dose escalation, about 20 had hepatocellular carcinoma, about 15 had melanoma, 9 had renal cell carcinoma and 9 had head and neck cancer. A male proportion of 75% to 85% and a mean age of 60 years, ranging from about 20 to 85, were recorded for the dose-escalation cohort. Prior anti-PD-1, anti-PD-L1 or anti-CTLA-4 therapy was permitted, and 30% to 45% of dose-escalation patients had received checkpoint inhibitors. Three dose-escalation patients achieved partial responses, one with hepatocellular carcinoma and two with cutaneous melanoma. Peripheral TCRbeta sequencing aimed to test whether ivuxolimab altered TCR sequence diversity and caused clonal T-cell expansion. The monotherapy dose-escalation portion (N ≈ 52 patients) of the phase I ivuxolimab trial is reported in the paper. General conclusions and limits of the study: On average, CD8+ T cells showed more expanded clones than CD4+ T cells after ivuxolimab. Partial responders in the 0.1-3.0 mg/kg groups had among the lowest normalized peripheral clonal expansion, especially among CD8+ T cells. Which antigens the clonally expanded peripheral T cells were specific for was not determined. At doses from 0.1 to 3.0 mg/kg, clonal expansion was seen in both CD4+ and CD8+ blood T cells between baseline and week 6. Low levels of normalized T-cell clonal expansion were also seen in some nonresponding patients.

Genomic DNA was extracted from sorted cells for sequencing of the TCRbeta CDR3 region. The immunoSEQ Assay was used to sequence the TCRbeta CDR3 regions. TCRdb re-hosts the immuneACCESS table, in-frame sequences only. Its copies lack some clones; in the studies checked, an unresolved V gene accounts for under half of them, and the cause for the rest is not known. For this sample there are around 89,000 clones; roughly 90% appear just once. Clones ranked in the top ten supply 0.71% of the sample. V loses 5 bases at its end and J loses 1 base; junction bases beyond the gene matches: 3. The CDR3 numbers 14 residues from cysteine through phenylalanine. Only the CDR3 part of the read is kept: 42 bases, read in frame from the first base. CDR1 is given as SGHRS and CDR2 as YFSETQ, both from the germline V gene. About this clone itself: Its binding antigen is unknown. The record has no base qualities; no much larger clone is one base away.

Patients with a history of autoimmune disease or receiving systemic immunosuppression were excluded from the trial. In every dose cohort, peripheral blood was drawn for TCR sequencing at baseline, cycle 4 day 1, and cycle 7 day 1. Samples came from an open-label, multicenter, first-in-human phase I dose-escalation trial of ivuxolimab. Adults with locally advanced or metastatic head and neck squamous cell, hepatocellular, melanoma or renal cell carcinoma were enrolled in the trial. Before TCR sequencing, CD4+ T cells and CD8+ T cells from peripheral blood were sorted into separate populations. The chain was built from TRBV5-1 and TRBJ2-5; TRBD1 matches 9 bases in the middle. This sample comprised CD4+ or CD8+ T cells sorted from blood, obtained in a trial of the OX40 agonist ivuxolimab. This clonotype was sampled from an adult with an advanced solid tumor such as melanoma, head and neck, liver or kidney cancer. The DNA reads TGCGCCAGCAGTTTGACAGGGGGCCAAGAGACCCAGTACTTC. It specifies CASSLTGGQETQYF.